The 24 T cell receptor beta chains in this list originate from one sample, sequenced in a study of cytomegalovirus exposure and HLA in healthy donors. Sequenced by immunoSEQ multiplex PCR; TCRdb stores in-frame clones only, minus some. The repertoire holds about 120,000 clones, with about 83% as singletons. The sample comprised PBMCs. The receptors were gathered from a woman in her twenties or thirties in good health and CMV-seronegative.

This clone has only one observation. The DNA for the CDR3 is TGTGCCAGCAGTCCCCCGGGGGTCTCTGGGGCCAACGTCCTGACTTTC. Protein sequence: CASSPPGVSGANVLTF. The rearrangement joins TRBV11-3 to TRBJ2-6; D is perhaps TRBD2 (6 bases). From germline, CDR1 is SGHNT and CDR2 YENEEA. The CDR3 is 16 amino acids. Trimming pared 6 bases from V and 0 bases from J, leaving 12 bases between.

This chain uses TRBV19 with TRBJ2-1, with 7 bases that match TRBD2. V lost 5 bases, J lost 7 bases, and 8 bases stayed unmatched. Germline V gene sequence: CDR1 LNHDA, CDR2 SQIVND (reference sequence). The CDR3 is 14 amino acids. CDR3 DNA: TGTGCCAGTAGTCGGACGGGGGGTGGGAATGAGCAGTTCTTC. Protein sequence: CASSRTGGGNEQFF.

This clone was found a few times. V usage is TRBV4-3 and J usage is TRBJ2-3; 8 bases are shared with TRBD2. Trimming took 4 bases from V and 3 from J; bases not matched to a gene: 12. The CDR3 is 17 residues long. Germline V gene data show CDR1 as LGHNA and CDR2 as YSLEER. CDR3 DNA: TGCGCCAGCAGCCGGACCCTCAGCGGGGGATCGACAGATACGCAGTATTTT. Protein product: CASSRTLSGGSTDTQYF.

This clone was found a few times. V is TRBV25-1 and J is TRBJ2-5; D might be TRBD2 (6 bases). The CDR3 contains 13 residues. V lost 2 bases, J lost 5 bases, and 9 bases lay in between. CDR1 MGHDK and CDR2 SYGVNS come from the germline V gene. CDR3 in amino acids: CASSEAGGETQYF. The CDR3 DNA sequence: TGTGCCAGCAGTGAAGCTGGGGGGGAGACCCAGTACTTC.

Of note for this clone: The DNA is omitted, as the CDR3 cannot be located on it reliably, and the CDR3 follows TCRdb's listing. The chain uses TRBV6-6 and TRBJ1-1; whether TRBD1, the table's D call, matches the DNA was not checked. Germline loops: CDR1 MNHNY, CDR2 SVGAGI (reference sequence). The CDR3 totals 14 residues, both ends included. The CDR3 here is CASRPGIVGQGAFF.

This clone was observed a handful of times. The DNA of the CDR3 is TGTGCCAGCTCACCACCTACACAGGGGGCCTATGGCTACACCTTC. It codes for CASSPPTQGAYGYTF. The chain joins TRBV18 to TRBJ1-2; 9 bases fit TRBD1. The length of the CDR3 is 15 residues. With 0 bases clipped from V and 4 bases from J, the junction kept 3 bases outside the gene matches. Germline values: CDR1 KGHSH, CDR2 LQKENI.

This chain connects TRBV7-8 to TRBJ2-5; possible D gene TRBD1, 6 bases. Germline V CDR1 and CDR2: SGHVS, FQNEAQ. V lost 5 bases, J lost 2 bases, and 15 bases lay in between. This CDR3 contains 15 residues. The CDR3 sequence: CASSKGTFFQETQYF. CDR3 nucleotide sequence: TGTGCCAGCAGCAAAGGGACATTTTTTCAAGAGACCCAGTACTTC.

The J gene is TRBJ2-5, the V gene TRBV5-1; D may be TRBD2 (6 bases). This CDR3 spans 15 amino acids. Germline values: CDR1 SGHRS, CDR2 YFSETQ. The V end lost 0 bases, the J end lost 1 base, and 10 bases lay between the germline ends. CDR3 sequence: CASSLEWGVQETQYF. The CDR3 bases are TGCGCCAGCAGCTTGGAGTGGGGGGTCCAAGAGACCCAGTACTTC.

The rearrangement links TRBV9 to TRBJ2-5; 16 bases map to TRBD2. The germline gives CDR1 SGDLS, CDR2 YYNGEE. V lost 4 bases and J lost 3; bases outside the gene matches: 6. The CDR3 covers 17 residues. CDR3 DNA sequence: TGTGCCAGCAGCCCGGGACTAGCGGGGGGGCTTAAAGAGACCCAGTACTTC. Translating it yields CASSPGLAGGLKETQYF.

The V and J genes are TRBV6-6 and TRBJ1-2; D is unclear. V lost 4 bases, J lost 6 bases, and 12 bases lay in between. CDR1 and CDR2 (germline): MNHNY, SVGAGI (reference sequence). The CDR3 has 13 residues. Here the CDR3 DNA reads TGTGCCAGCAGTTGGCGGGAGAACGATGGCTACACCTTC. Protein: CASSWRENDGYTF.

This clone was detected once. The J gene is TRBJ2-7, the V gene TRBV21-1; the table's D call, TRBD1, was not checked against the DNA. TRBV21-1 is described as a pseudogene. The CDR3 is made up of 14 amino acids. The CDR3 reads CASSKAGHSYEQYF. For the CDR3, the DNA is TGTGCCAGCAGCAAAGCGGGGCACTCCTACGAGCAGTACTTC.

The CDR3 sequence: CASNAGGRETQYF. CDR3 coding DNA: TGTGCCAGCAACGCAGGGGGCCGAGAGACCCAGTACTTC. J is TRBJ2-5 and V is TRBV2, with 8 bases aligning to TRBD1. The germline V gene has CDR1 SNHLY and CDR2 FYNNEI. V lost 7 bases and J lost 4; bases outside the gene matches: 5. This CDR3 has 13 amino acids.

The genes are TRBV13 and TRBJ1-2; tentative D call: TRBD1 (5 bases). The germline CDR1 and CDR2 sequences are PRHDT and FYEKMQ (reference sequence). V lost 6 bases, J lost 5 bases, and 16 bases lay in between. The length of the CDR3 is 14 residues. This chain's CDR3 is CASSQRGTGYGYTF. The CDR3 DNA reads as TGTGCCAGCAGTCAGAGAGGGACTGGGTATGGCTACACCTTC. Looking up the rest from reference TRBV13 and TRBJ1-2 gives the full variable domain: AAGVIQSPRHLIKEKRETATLKCYPIPRHDTVYWYQQGPGQDPQFLISFYEKMQSDKGSIPDRFSAQQFSDYHSELNMSSLELGDSALYFCASSQRGTGYGYTFGSGTRLTVV.

CDR3 residues: CASSYSTGIEQYF. Written as DNA, the CDR3 is TGTGCCAGCAGTTACTCGACCGGGATCGAGCAGTACTTC. The chain links TRBV6-5 to TRBJ2-7, with D possibly matching TRBD2 (5 bases). The CDR3 has 13 residues. V was shortened by 0 bases and J by 6 bases, with 9 bases between the two germline ends. Germline V lookup: CDR1 MNHEY, CDR2 SVGAGI.

V gene TRBV6-1 combines with J gene TRBJ2-7, with TRBD1 matching over 9 bases. Per the germline V gene, CDR1 is MNHNS and CDR2 is SASEGT. Trimming cost V 4 bases and J 3 bases; bases outside gene matches: 4. The length of the CDR3 is 14 residues. The CDR3 DNA reads TGTGCCAGCAGTGCAGGGACAGGGAACTACGAGCAGTACTTC. It is translated as CASSAGTGNYEQYF.

Only one count was recorded for this clone. The chain joins TRBV18 to TRBJ2-7, with D possibly matching TRBD1 (6 bases). Germline V gene data show CDR1 as KGHSH and CDR2 as LQKENI. V lost 0 bases to trimming and J lost 2 bases, with 8 bases between them. CDR3 length: 14 amino acids. CDR3 protein: CASSPPQGTYEQYF. The CDR3 DNA reads TGTGCCAGCTCACCACCGCAGGGGACCTACGAGCAGTACTTC.

The chain joins TRBV27 to TRBJ2-5, with 11 bases lining up with TRBD2. Germline V lookup: CDR1 MNHEY, CDR2 SMNVEV (reference sequence). This CDR3 is 14 amino acids long. V shed 5 bases and J 3 bases; nucleotides not matched to a gene: 2. Here the CDR3 DNA reads TGTGCCAGCAGTGAGGGACTAGCGGAAGAGACCCAGTACTTC. Protein product: CASSEGLAEETQYF.

The chain carries TRBV5-1 and TRBJ2-5, with 9 bases aligning to TRBD1. The CDR3 covers 15 residues. With V trimmed by 1 base and J by 4 bases, 5 bases remained unmatched. Germline V lookup: CDR1 SGHRS, CDR2 YFSETQ. CDR3 protein: CASSLSGQGPETQYF. As DNA, the CDR3 is TGCGCCAGCAGCTTGTCAGGACAGGGGCCAGAGACCCAGTACTTC.

The genes are TRBV2 and TRBJ1-2, with 8 bases aligning to TRBD1. Trimming took 6 bases from V and 8 from J; bases not matched to a gene: 8. Germline V gives CDR1 SNHLY, CDR2 FYNNEI. The CDR3 consists of 13 residues. CDR3 DNA sequence: TGTGCCAGCAGGCCGACAGGGGAGGACGGCTACACCTTC. It codes for CASRPTGEDGYTF.

V gene TRBV5-1 combines with J gene TRBJ2-2; D possibly corresponds to TRBD1 (6 bases). This CDR3 contains 16 residues. The V and J ends lost 4 bases and 5 bases respectively, with 18 bases between them. Germline V gene data show CDR1 as SGHRS and CDR2 as YFSETQ. CDR3 amino acids: CASSPRDTVPTGELFF. The CDR3 DNA reads TGCGCCAGCAGCCCCCGGGACACCGTCCCTACCGGGGAGCTGTTTTTT.

The rearrangement links TRBV4-3 to TRBJ2-7; D is possibly TRBD2 (5 bases). This CDR3 comprises 13 residues. The germline V and J ends were trimmed by 0 bases and 7 bases, with 10 bases remaining between them. Germline loops: CDR1 LGHNA, CDR2 YSLEER. Here the CDR3 DNA reads TGCGCCAGCAGCCAAGATCTAGCAGAGGAGCAGTACTTC. This codes for CASSQDLAEEQYF.

This clone has a handful of counts. The chain couples TRBV30 to TRBJ1-2; a weak D match, TRBD1 (6 bases). Trimming removed 2 bases from V and 6 bases from J, with 13 bases in between. Germline V gene lookup returns CDR1 GTSNPN and CDR2 SVGIG (reference sequence). This CDR3 has 13 residues. CDR3 loop: CAWSPRRGDGYTF. The CDR3 DNA follows: TGTGCCTGGAGTCCCCGCAGGGGTGATGGCTACACCTTC.

V usage is TRBV19 and J usage is TRBJ1-5; D is unresolved. V lost 5 bases and J lost 2, with 10 bases in between. The CDR3 is 14 amino acids. Germline assignment: CDR1 LNHDA and CDR2 SQIVND (reference sequence). The CDR3 is CASSSSNGNQPQHF. DNA for the CDR3: TGTGCCAGTAGTTCCAGTAATGGCAATCAGCCCCAGCATTTT.

V gene TRBV9 combines with J gene TRBJ1-3; no firm D call. The CDR3 extends over 17 amino acids. From germline, CDR1 is SGDLS and CDR2 YYNGEE. Trimming removed 4 bases from V and 4 bases from J, with 21 bases in between. DNA of the CDR3: TGTGCCAGCAGCCCCGAAGGGCCCCCCGGGATGGGAAACACCATATATTTT. The encoded protein is CASSPEGPPGMGNTIYF.